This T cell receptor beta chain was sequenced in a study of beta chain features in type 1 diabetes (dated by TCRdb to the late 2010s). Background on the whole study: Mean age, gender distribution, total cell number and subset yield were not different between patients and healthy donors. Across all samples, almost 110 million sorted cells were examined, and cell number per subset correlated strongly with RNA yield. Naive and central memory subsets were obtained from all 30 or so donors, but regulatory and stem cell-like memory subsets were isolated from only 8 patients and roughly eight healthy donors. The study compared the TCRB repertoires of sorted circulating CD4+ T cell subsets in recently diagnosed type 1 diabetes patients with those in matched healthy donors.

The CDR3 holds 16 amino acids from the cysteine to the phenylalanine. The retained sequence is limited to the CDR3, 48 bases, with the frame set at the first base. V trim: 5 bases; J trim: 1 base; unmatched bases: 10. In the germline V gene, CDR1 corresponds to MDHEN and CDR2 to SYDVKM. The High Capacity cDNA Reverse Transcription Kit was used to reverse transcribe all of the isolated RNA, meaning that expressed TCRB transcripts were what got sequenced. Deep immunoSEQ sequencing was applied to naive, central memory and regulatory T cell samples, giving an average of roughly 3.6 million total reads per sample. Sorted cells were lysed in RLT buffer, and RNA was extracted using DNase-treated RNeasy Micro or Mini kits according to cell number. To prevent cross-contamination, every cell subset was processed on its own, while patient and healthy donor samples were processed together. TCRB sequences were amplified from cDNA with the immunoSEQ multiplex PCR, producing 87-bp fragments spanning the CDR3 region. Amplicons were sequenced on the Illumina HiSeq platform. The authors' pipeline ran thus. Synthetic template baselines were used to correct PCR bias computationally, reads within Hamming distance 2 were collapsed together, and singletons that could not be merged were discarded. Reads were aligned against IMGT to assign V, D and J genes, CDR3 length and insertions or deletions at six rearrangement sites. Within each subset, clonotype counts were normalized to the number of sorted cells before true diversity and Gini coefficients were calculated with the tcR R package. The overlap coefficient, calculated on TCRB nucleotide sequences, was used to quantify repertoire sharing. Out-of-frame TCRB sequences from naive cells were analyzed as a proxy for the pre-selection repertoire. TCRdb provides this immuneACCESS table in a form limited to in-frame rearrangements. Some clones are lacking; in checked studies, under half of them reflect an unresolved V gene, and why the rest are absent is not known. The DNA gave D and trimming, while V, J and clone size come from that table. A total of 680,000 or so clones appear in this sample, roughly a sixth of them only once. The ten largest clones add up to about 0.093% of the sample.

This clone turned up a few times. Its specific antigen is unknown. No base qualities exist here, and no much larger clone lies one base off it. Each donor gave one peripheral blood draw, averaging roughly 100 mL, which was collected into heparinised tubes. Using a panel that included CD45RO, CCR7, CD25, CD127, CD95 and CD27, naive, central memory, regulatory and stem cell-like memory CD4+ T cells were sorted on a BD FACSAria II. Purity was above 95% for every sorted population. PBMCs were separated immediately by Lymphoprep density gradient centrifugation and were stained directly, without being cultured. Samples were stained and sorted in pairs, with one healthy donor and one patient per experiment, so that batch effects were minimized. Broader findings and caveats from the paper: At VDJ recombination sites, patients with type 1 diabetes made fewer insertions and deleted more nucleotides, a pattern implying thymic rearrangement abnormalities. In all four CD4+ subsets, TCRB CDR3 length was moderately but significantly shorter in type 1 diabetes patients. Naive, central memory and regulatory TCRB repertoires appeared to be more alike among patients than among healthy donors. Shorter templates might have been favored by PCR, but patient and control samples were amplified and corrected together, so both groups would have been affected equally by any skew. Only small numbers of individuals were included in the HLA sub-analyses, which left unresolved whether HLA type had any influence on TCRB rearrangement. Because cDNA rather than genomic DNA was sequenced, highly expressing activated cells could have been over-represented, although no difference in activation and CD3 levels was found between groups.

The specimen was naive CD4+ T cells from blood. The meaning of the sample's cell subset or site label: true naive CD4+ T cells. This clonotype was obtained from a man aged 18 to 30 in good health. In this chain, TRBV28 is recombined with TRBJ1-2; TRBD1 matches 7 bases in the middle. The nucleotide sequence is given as TGTGCCAGCAGTGGAGGAGGGGGCGCGATTAACTATGGCTACACCTTC. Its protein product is CASSGGGGAINYGYTF.